This is a list of T cell receptor beta chains from one sample in a study of T-cell reconstitution after alpha-beta-depleted transplantation in children. TCRdb reanalysed the PCR reads using MiXCR and keeps one entry per CDR3 protein. The sample lists around 450,000 distinct CDR3 sequences; approximately 10% were seen once. Material: PBMCs, obtained before TCRalphabeta/CD19-depleted stem cell transplant. The receptors here all came from a child aged 2-15 years with inherited bone marrow failure, due to receive a stem cell transplant. Both conserved end residues are part of each CDR3. A D gene is named only where the DNA matches it firmly. Only part of the rows carry a size: once, few, many, or a class if the clone is expanded.

clone size: few
D gene: TRBD2
V gene: TRBV4-3
J gene: TRBJ2-5
CDR3 protein: CASSRGAGGPGETQYF
CDR3 DNA: TGCGCCAGCAGCCGTGGGGCGGGAGGGCCGGGGGAGACCCAGTACTTC

clone size: many
D gene: .
V gene: TRBV29-1
J gene: TRBJ2-3
CDR3 protein: CSVVPAGSTDTQYF
CDR3 DNA: TGCAGCGTCGTTCCGGCGGGTAGCACAGATACGCAGTATTTT

clone size: many
D gene: TRBD1
V gene: TRBV7-9
J gene: TRBJ2-7
CDR3 protein: CASSLLGTGASYEQYF
CDR3 DNA: TGTGCCAGCAGCTTATTGGGGACAGGGGCATCGTACGAGCAGTACTTC

clone size: .
D gene: .
V gene: TRBV20-1
J gene: TRBJ2-7
CDR3 protein: CSARDQGYSYEQYF
CDR3 DNA: TGCAGTGCTAGAGACCAGGGTTATTCCTACGAGCAGTACTTC

clone size: many
D gene: .
V gene: TRBV6-5
J gene: TRBJ2-1
CDR3 protein: CASSYGPSRYNEQFF
CDR3 DNA: TGTGCCAGCAGTTATGGCCCTAGTCGGTACAATGAGCAGTTCTTC

clone size: many
D gene: .
V gene: TRBV29-1
J gene: TRBJ2-2
CDR3 protein: CSEGRSRTGELFF
CDR3 DNA: TGCAGCGAGGGCAGGAGTCGTACCGGGGAGCTGTTTTTT

clone size: many
D gene: TRBD2
V gene: TRBV6-2/TRBV6-3
J gene: TRBJ2-1
CDR3 protein: CASSSSSGQQFF
CDR3 DNA: TGTGCCAGCAGTTCCTCTAGCGGCCAGCAGTTCTTC

clone size: many
D gene: .
V gene: TRBV7-9
J gene: TRBJ2-2
CDR3 protein: CASSLGLAELFF
CDR3 DNA: TGTGCCAGCAGCTTAGGCCTCGCGGAGCTGTTTTTT

clone size: many
D gene: .
V gene: TRBV11-1
J gene: TRBJ2-1
CDR3 protein: CASSLNEEQFF
CDR3 DNA: TGTGCCAGCAGCTTAAACGAAGAGCAGTTCTTC

clone size: many
D gene: TRBD1
V gene: TRBV27
J gene: TRBJ1-6
CDR3 protein: CASSQGTGDGYNSPLHF
CDR3 DNA: TGTGCCAGCTCCCAAGGGACAGGGGACGGCTATAATTCACCCCTCCACTTT

clone size: .
D gene: .
V gene: TRBV10-2
J gene: TRBJ2-1
CDR3 protein: CASSEGARPSYNEQFF
CDR3 DNA: TGCGCCAGCAGTGAAGGTGCCCGTCCCTCCTACAATGAGCAGTTCTTC

clone size: few
D gene: .
V gene: TRBV3-1
J gene: TRBJ2-2
CDR3 protein: CASSQVWGDATGELFF
CDR3 DNA: TGTGCCAGCAGCCAAGTATGGGGGGACGCGACCGGGGAGCTGTTTTTT

clone size: many
D gene: .
V gene: TRBV29-1
J gene: TRBJ2-3
CDR3 protein: CSVEDRGRSSTDTQYF
CDR3 DNA: TGCAGCGTTGAAGATCGAGGGCGGTCCAGCACAGATACGCAGTATTTT

clone size: many
D gene: .
V gene: TRBV3-1
J gene: TRBJ2-5
CDR3 protein: CASSQAGIGETQYF
CDR3 DNA: TGTGCCAGCAGCCAAGCGGGGATAGGGGAGACCCAGTACTTC

clone size: many
D gene: .
V gene: TRBV12-3/TRBV12-4
J gene: TRBJ2-7
CDR3 protein: CASSPGPGNEQYF
CDR3 DNA: TGTGCCAGCAGTCCCGGCCCCGGGAACGAGCAGTACTTC

clone size: few
D gene: .
V gene: TRBV5-1
J gene: TRBJ1-4
CDR3 protein: CASSLSPVATNEKLFF
CDR3 DNA: TGCGCCAGCAGCTTGTCCCCAGTTGCAACTAATGAAAAACTGTTTTTT

clone size: many
D gene: TRBD2
V gene: TRBV27
J gene: TRBJ2-2
CDR3 protein: CASSLRMAGLAGVGTGELFF
CDR3 DNA: TGTGCCAGCAGTTTACGAATGGCGGGACTAGCGGGAGTCGGCACCGGGGAGCTGTTTTTT

clone size: .
D gene: TRBD1
V gene: TRBV4-1
J gene: TRBJ2-1
CDR3 protein: CASSQGQGTAYNEQFF
CDR3 DNA: TGCGCCAGCAGCCAAGGACAGGGGACGGCCTACAATGAGCAGTTCTTC

clone size: many
D gene: TRBD2
V gene: TRBV12-3/TRBV12-4
J gene: TRBJ2-1
CDR3 protein: CASSSQAGVNEQFF
CDR3 DNA: TGTGCCAGCAGTTCCCAGGCGGGGGTTAATGAGCAGTTCTTC

clone size: many
D gene: .
V gene: TRBV20-1
J gene: TRBJ1-1
CDR3 protein: CSATGTVNTEAFF
CDR3 DNA: TGCAGTGCTACCGGGACGGTGAACACTGAAGCTTTCTTT

clone size: .
D gene: .
V gene: TRBV21-1
J gene: TRBJ2-7
CDR3 protein: CASSKIRGGLREQYF
CDR3 DNA: TGTGCCAGCAGCAAAATACGGGGGGGACTACGAGAGCAGTACTTC

clone size: many
D gene: TRBD1
V gene: TRBV16
J gene: TRBJ1-5
CDR3 protein: CASSHTDRVGSNQPQHF
CDR3 DNA: TGTGCCAGCAGCCATACTGACAGGGTCGGATCTAATCAGCCCCAGCATTTT

clone size: many
D gene: .
V gene: TRBV7-9
J gene: TRBJ2-1
CDR3 protein: CASNPDEGGATYNEQFF
CDR3 DNA: TGTGCCAGCAACCCAGACGAGGGGGGGGCCACCTACAATGAGCAGTTCTTC

clone size: many
D gene: .
V gene: TRBV18
J gene: TRBJ2-6
CDR3 protein: CASSPVGRSANVLTF
CDR3 DNA: TGTGCCAGCTCCCCCGTCGGACGGTCAGCCAACGTCCTGACTTTC

clone size: .
D gene: TRBD1
V gene: TRBV10-3
J gene: TRBJ1-3
CDR3 protein: CAISPFRGPATSGNTIYF
CDR3 DNA: TGTGCCATCAGCCCATTCAGGGGGCCTGCTACCTCTGGAAACACCATATATTTT

clone size: .
D gene: TRBD1
V gene: TRBV19
J gene: TRBJ1-5
CDR3 protein: CASSISGTGDQPQHF
CDR3 DNA: TGTGCCAGTAGTATTTCCGGGACAGGGGATCAGCCCCAGCATTTT

clone size: few
D gene: TRBD1
V gene: TRBV7-8
J gene: TRBJ2-2
CDR3 protein: CASTLRGSSAGELFF
CDR3 DNA: TGTGCCAGCACCCTCAGGGGGAGCAGTGCCGGGGAGCTGTTTTTT

clone size: many
D gene: .
V gene: TRBV12-3/TRBV12-4
J gene: TRBJ2-3
CDR3 protein: CASSLLARADTQYF
CDR3 DNA: TGTGCCAGCAGTTTACTAGCAAGGGCAGATACGCAGTATTTT

clone size: many
D gene: .
V gene: TRBV12-3/TRBV12-4
J gene: TRBJ2-1
CDR3 protein: CASSSKWNEQFF
CDR3 DNA: TGTGCCAGCAGTTCTAAGTGGAATGAGCAGTTCTTC

clone size: few
D gene: TRBD2
V gene: TRBV28
J gene: TRBJ2-1
CDR3 protein: CASSSQIAGGPRSEQFF
CDR3 DNA: TGTGCCAGCAGTTCACAAATAGCGGGAGGGCCGAGAAGTGAGCAGTTCTTC

clone size: many
D gene: TRBD2
V gene: TRBV7-2
J gene: TRBJ2-1
CDR3 protein: CASSLRTSGIYEQFF
CDR3 DNA: TGTGCCAGCAGCTTAAGGACTAGCGGGATTTACGAGCAGTTCTTC

clone size: many
D gene: .
V gene: TRBV4-3
J gene: TRBJ1-2
CDR3 protein: CASSQDWREDSYGYTF
CDR3 DNA: TGCGCCAGCAGCCAAGATTGGAGGGAGGACTCCTATGGCTACACCTTC

clone size: few
D gene: TRBD2
V gene: TRBV4-2
J gene: TRBJ2-7
CDR3 protein: CASSLLADLSYEQYF
CDR3 DNA: TGTGCCAGCAGCCTACTAGCGGACCTCTCTTACGAGCAGTACTTC

clone size: many
D gene: .
V gene: TRBV5-4
J gene: TRBJ2-2
CDR3 protein: CASSLEGSLELFF
CDR3 DNA: TGTGCCAGCAGCTTGGAAGGTAGCTTGGAGCTGTTTTTT

clone size: many
D gene: .
V gene: TRBV7-2
J gene: TRBJ1-6
CDR3 protein: CASSRDGINSPLHF
CDR3 DNA: TGTGCCAGCAGCAGGGACGGAATCAATTCACCCCTCCACTTT

clone size: many
D gene: .
V gene: TRBV7-9
J gene: TRBJ2-7
CDR3 protein: CASSLEESGQYF
CDR3 DNA: TGTGCCAGCAGCTTAGAAGAGTCAGGGCAGTACTTC

clone size: many
D gene: .
V gene: TRBV29-1
J gene: TRBJ2-7
CDR3 protein: CSVVGQATFYEQYF
CDR3 DNA: TGCAGCGTTGTGGGCCAAGCTACTTTCTACGAGCAGTACTTC

clone size: many
D gene: .
V gene: TRBV9
J gene: TRBJ2-7
CDR3 protein: CASSGRDLSYEQYF
CDR3 DNA: TGTGCCAGCAGCGGCCGGGACCTCTCCTACGAGCAGTACTTC

clone size: few
D gene: .
V gene: TRBV27
J gene: TRBJ2-5
CDR3 protein: CASSLWGLSETQYF
CDR3 DNA: TGTGCCAGCAGTTTATGGGGCTTATCTGAGACCCAGTACTTC

clone size: many
D gene: .
V gene: TRBV27
J gene: TRBJ2-1
CDR3 protein: CASSYFSSSSYNEQFF
CDR3 DNA: TGTGCCAGCAGTTACTTCTCCAGTAGCTCCTACAATGAGCAGTTCTTC

clone size: many
D gene: .
V gene: TRBV10-1
J gene: TRBJ2-7
CDR3 protein: CASSESSGTLPSYEQYF
CDR3 DNA: TGCGCCAGCAGTGAGTCCTCTGGGACTCTCCCCTCCTACGAGCAGTACTTC

clone size: many
D gene: .
V gene: TRBV24-1
J gene: TRBJ2-2
CDR3 protein: CATSVVGNTGELFF
CDR3 DNA: TGTGCCACCAGTGTGGTAGGAAACACCGGGGAGCTGTTTTTT

clone size: many
D gene: .
V gene: TRBV18
J gene: TRBJ2-5
CDR3 protein: CASSPTPTLAETQYF
CDR3 DNA: TGTGCCAGCTCCCCCACCCCTACTTTGGCGGAGACCCAGTACTTC

clone size: many
D gene: TRBD2
V gene: TRBV5-1
J gene: TRBJ2-1
CDR3 protein: CASSLDRTSGNNEQFF
CDR3 DNA: TGCGCCAGCAGCTTGGACAGGACTAGCGGCAACAATGAGCAGTTCTTC

clone size: few
D gene: .
V gene: TRBV6-2/TRBV6-3
J gene: TRBJ2-4
CDR3 protein: CASSLWHFGEAKNIQYF
CDR3 DNA: TGTGCCAGCAGTTTATGGCACTTTGGAGAGGCCAAAAACATTCAGTACTTC

clone size: many
D gene: .
V gene: TRBV27
J gene: TRBJ2-3
CDR3 protein: CASSPRVLAEDFDTQYF
CDR3 DNA: TGTGCCAGCAGTCCCCGTGTGTTAGCGGAAGACTTTGATACGCAGTATTTT

clone size: many
D gene: TRBD1
V gene: TRBV18
J gene: TRBJ2-7
CDR3 protein: CASSPQTGLSYEQYF
CDR3 DNA: TGTGCCAGCTCACCACAGACAGGGCTCTCCTACGAGCAGTACTTC

clone size: .
D gene: .
V gene: TRBV23-1
J gene: TRBJ1-4
CDR3 protein: CASSRGDKAKEKLFF
CDR3 DNA: TGCGCCAGCAGTCGGGGGGATAAGGCTAAGGAAAAACTGTTTTTT

clone size: .
D gene: TRBD2
V gene: TRBV6-5
J gene: TRBJ2-7
CDR3 protein: CASSYSRGVGVLFAHEQYF
CDR3 DNA: TGTGCCAGCAGTTACTCTCGGGGGGTCGGGGTATTATTCGCCCACGAGCAGTACTTC

clone size: many
D gene: .
V gene: TRBV28
J gene: TRBJ2-1
CDR3 protein: CASSLVAGEQFF
CDR3 DNA: TGTGCCAGCAGTTTGGTAGCCGGGGAGCAGTTCTTC

clone size: .
D gene: TRBD1
V gene: TRBV15
J gene: TRBJ1-1
CDR3 protein: CATSTGQGATEAFF
CDR3 DNA: TGTGCCACCAGCACGGGACAGGGGGCCACTGAAGCTTTCTTT

clone size: many
D gene: .
V gene: TRBV30
J gene: TRBJ1-2
CDR3 protein: CAWSGSIQGYGYTF
CDR3 DNA: TGTGCCTGGAGTGGTTCTATACAGGGATATGGCTACACCTTC